Following are 30 T cell receptor beta chains from one sample sequenced in a study of cytomegalovirus exposure and HLA in healthy donors. Vbeta (60) and Jbeta (13) primers were used in the PCR. TCRdb's copy holds only in-frame clones and misses some; the assay was immunoSEQ multiplex PCR. Of roughly 200,000 clones listed, 85% are singletons. The sample taken for sequencing was PBMCs. The receptor set was obtained from a woman aged 50 to 60 in good health and CMV-seronegative.

The chain couples TRBV11-3 to TRBJ2-1, with 10 bases identical to TRBD1. Germline V CDR1 and CDR2: SGHNT, YENEEA. This CDR3 is 19 amino acids long. Germline trimming cut 3 bases from V and 0 bases from J; bases unmatched to any gene: 11. The DNA for the CDR3 is TGTGCCAGCAGCTTCCCCGGGACAGGGGTTTACTACTCCTACAATGAGCAGTTCTTC. Amino acids: CASSFPGTGVYYSYNEQFF.

The gene calls are TRBV7-2 and TRBJ2-7; 8 nucleotides agree with TRBD2. The CDR3 runs to 13 residues. V trimming: 5 bases; J trimming: 6 bases; junction bases outside the gene matches: 6. CDR1 is SGHTA and CDR2 is FQGNSA in the germline V gene. The CDR3 protein is CASSPRGGPEQYF. The CDR3 DNA reads as TGTGCCAGCAGCCCACGGGGGGGACCCGAGCAGTACTTC.

V is TRBV7-3 and J is TRBJ1-1, with TRBD1 matching over 10 bases. The germline CDR1 and CDR2 sequences are SGHTA and FQGTGA. The V gene end was trimmed by 4 bases and the J gene end by 4 bases; junction bases not matched to a gene: 3. The CDR3 totals 14 residues. For the CDR3, the DNA is TGTGCCAGCAGCTGGGGGACAGGGGCCACTGAAGCTTTCTTT. It codes for CASSWGTGATEAFF.

The chain joins TRBV6-5 to TRBJ1-1; D perhaps matches TRBD1 (5 bases). CDR1 and CDR2 from the germline V gene are MNHEY and SVGAGI. The ends were cut back, 8 bases at V and 5 bases at J, with 9 bases in the middle. This CDR3 region has 11 residues. CDR3 nucleotide sequence: TGTGCCAGCTCCCCAGGGACTGAAGCTTTCTTT. This encodes CASSPGTEAFF.

The V and J genes are TRBV7-9 and TRBJ2-3; 8 bases are a match to TRBD2. CDR3 length equals 17 residues. The V gene's germline CDR1 is SEHNR and CDR2 FQNEAQ (reference sequence). The V gene end was trimmed by 6 bases and the J gene end by 0 bases; junction bases not matched to a gene: 11. The CDR3 reads CASSPPSSGTSTDTQYF. Here the CDR3 DNA reads TGTGCCAGCAGTCCCCCGAGTAGCGGGACGAGCACAGATACGCAGTATTTT.

This chain links TRBV5-6 with TRBJ2-1, with TRBD2 identical over 11 bases. The CDR3 consists of 18 residues. With 2 bases clipped from V and 1 base from J, the junction kept 8 bases outside the gene matches. Looked up from germline, CDR1 is SGHDT and CDR2 is YYEEEE. The CDR3 protein is CASSFFALAGVSYNEQFF. In DNA, the CDR3 is TGTGCCAGCAGCTTCTTCGCACTAGCGGGAGTTTCCTACAATGAGCAGTTCTTC.

The chain uses TRBV27 and TRBJ2-1, with TRBD2 matching 7 bases. With 2 bases clipped from V and 6 bases from J, the junction kept 1 base outside the gene matches. The CDR3 spans 13 residues. CDR1 is MNHEY, CDR2 SMNVEV, per germline (reference sequence). The CDR3 sequence: CASSLTSVNEQFF. CDR3 DNA: TGTGCCAGCAGTTTAACTAGCGTCAATGAGCAGTTCTTC.

Concerning this clone itself: A read error may produce the germline difference seen at one junction end. V usage is TRBV7-9 and J usage is TRBJ2-7; unclear D gene. The CDR3 sequence is 12 residues long. The V gene's germline CDR1 is SEHNR and CDR2 FQNEAQ (reference sequence). In DNA, the CDR3 is TGTTCCAGCAGCTTATCAGTCGACGAGCAGTACTTC. This codes for CSSSLSVDEQYF.

The chain recombines TRBV6-1 with TRBJ1-3, with a possible D match to TRBD1 (5 bases). The CDR3 is 16 residues long. Between the trimmed V and J ends, which lost 4 bases and 3 bases, there was a span of 16 bases. Germline values: CDR1 MNHNS, CDR2 SASEGT. The CDR3 region has the DNA TGTGCCAGCAGTGCTTTAGGGGTCCCGAGTGGAAACACCATATATTTT. Protein product: CASSALGVPSGNTIYF.

The genes are TRBV5-6 and TRBJ2-7, with 7 nucleotides matching TRBD1. V shed 0 bases, J shed 3 bases, and the junction held 3 bases outside the gene matches. The CDR3 extends over 14 amino acids. Germline loops: CDR1 SGHDT, CDR2 YYEEEE. The CDR3 nucleotides are TGTGCCAGCAGCTTGGGACAGGGTGTCTACGAGCAGTACTTC. Translated: CASSLGQGVYEQYF. Drawing the rest from reference TRBV5-6 and TRBJ2-7, the complete variable domain is DAGVTQSPTHLIKTRGQQVTLRCSPKSGHDTVSWYQQALGQGPQFIFQYYEEEERQRGNFPDRFSGHQFPNYSSELNVNALLLGDSALYLCASSLGQGVYEQYFGPGTRLTVT.

The rearrangement joins TRBV5-6 to TRBJ1-3; D ambiguous. Germline CDR1 reads SGHDT; CDR2 reads YYEEEE. The CDR3 consists of 12 residues. V was pared by 1 base and J by 6 bases, with 5 bases between. The CDR3 spells CASSLRVNTIYF. The CDR3 DNA reads as TGTGCCAGCAGCTTGAGAGTAAACACCATATATTTT.

As for this clone: The junction does not match germline at one end; this may be a read error. The V call is TRBV7-9, the J call TRBJ2-1; a possible D gene is TRBD1 (6 bases). The germline V gene encodes CDR1 SEHNR and CDR2 FQNEAQ (reference sequence). The CDR3 covers 16 residues. The CDR3 region is CSSIHKGGIPHNEQFF. Here the CDR3 DNA reads TGTTCCAGCATCCACAAAGGGGGTATCCCCCACAATGAGCAGTTCTTC.

The chain carries TRBV6-1 and TRBJ2-4; a weak D match, TRBD1 (6 bases). The CDR3 is made up of 18 amino acids. CDR1 and CDR2 from the germline V gene are MNHNS and SASEGT. V was cut by 3 bases and J by 1 base, with 19 bases left in between. The CDR3 sequence: CASSDPFNRAGAKNIQYF. CDR3 nucleotide sequence: TGTGCCAGCAGTGATCCTTTCAACAGGGCAGGGGCCAAAAACATTCAGTACTTC.

The rearrangement uses TRBV5-1 and TRBJ2-5; 8 bases agree with TRBD2. Germline CDR1 reads SGHRS; CDR2 reads YFSETQ. The CDR3 is 16 residues long. V trimming: 0 bases; J trimming: 2 bases; junction bases outside the gene matches: 6. The chain's CDR3 is CASSLGSGSGQETQYF. The CDR3 DNA reads TGCGCCAGCAGCTTGGGGAGCGGGAGTGGGCAAGAGACCCAGTACTTC.

The J gene is TRBJ2-2, the V gene TRBV6-1; a weak D match, TRBD1 (5 bases). Looked up from germline, CDR1 is MNHNS and CDR2 is SASEGT. The CDR3 covers 14 residues. Trimming cost V 11 bases and J 0 bases, with 13 bases left between them. CDR3 loop: CAGALIANTGELFF. The CDR3 DNA is TGTGCCGGGGCCTTAATAGCGAACACCGGGGAGCTGTTTTTT.

The chain has TRBV28 and TRBJ2-1, with 12 bases identical to TRBD2. The V gene end was trimmed by 6 bases and the J gene end by 9 bases; junction bases not matched to a gene: 6. This CDR3 comprises 14 residues. Germline V CDR1 and CDR2: MDHEN, SYDVKM. The CDR3 sequence is CASSPTSGSTEQFF. CDR3 nucleotides: TGTGCCAGCAGCCCGACTAGCGGGAGTACTGAGCAGTTCTTC.

V usage is TRBV7-8 and J usage is TRBJ2-1; TRBD2 matches 12 bases. Per the germline V gene, CDR1 is SGHVS and CDR2 is FQNEAQ. The CDR3 loop spans 16 amino acids. V was clipped by 5 bases and J by 3 bases; unmatched bases: 5. CDR3 protein: CASSLRTSGIYNEQFF. CDR3 sequence (DNA): TGTGCCAGCAGCCTTCGGACTAGCGGGATCTACAATGAGCAGTTCTTC. The entire variable domain, with the rest obtained from reference TRBV7-8 and TRBJ2-1, is as follows: GAGVSQSPRYKVAKRGQDVALRCDPISGHVSLFWYQQALGQGPEFLTYFQNEAQLDKSGLPSDRFFAERPEGSVSTLKIQRTQQEDSAVYLCASSLRTSGIYNEQFFGPGTRLTVL.

The CDR3 DNA reads as TGCAGCGCCACCGCCCCCGCAAGCGGTGAAAAACTGTTTTTT. It is translated as CSATAPASGEKLFF. The chain couples TRBV29-1 to TRBJ1-4; D is undetermined. The ends were cut back, 7 bases at V and 7 bases at J, with 19 bases in the middle. The CDR3 has 14 residues. Germline CDR1 reads SQVTM; CDR2 reads ANQGSEA.

The V and J genes are TRBV9 and TRBJ2-2; TRBD2 is a possible D gene (7 bases). The CDR3 contains 16 residues. Germline values: CDR1 SGDLS, CDR2 YYNGEE. The germline V and J ends were trimmed by 4 bases and 1 base, with 14 bases remaining between them. The CDR3 here is CASSPGLGGNTGELFF. The DNA of the CDR3 is TGTGCCAGCAGCCCTGGACTAGGGGGGAACACCGGGGAGCTGTTTTTT.

A single count supports this clone. The chain has TRBV5-1 and TRBJ2-5; D might be TRBD2 (5 bases). V was clipped by 0 bases and J by 1 base, with 7 bases between them. The germline V gene encodes CDR1 SGHRS and CDR2 YFSETQ. The CDR3 is 14 amino acids. The CDR3 spells CASSLGLPQETQYF. In DNA, the CDR3 is TGCGCCAGCAGCTTGGGACTACCCCAAGAGACCCAGTACTTC.

This clone was detected only once. The chain links TRBV29-1 to TRBJ2-1, with 11 bases lining up with TRBD2. Germline assignment: CDR1 SQVTM and CDR2 ANQGSEA. The length of the CDR3 is 18 residues. After removal of 2 bases from V and 3 bases from J, the junction contained 12 bases not matched to a gene. CDR3 nucleotide sequence: TGCAGCGTTGAAAGGGAAGACCTACTAGCGGGAGACTACAATGAGCAGTTCTTC. Its translation is CSVEREDLLAGDYNEQFF.

The chain has TRBV7-6 and TRBJ2-7; TRBD2 aligns across 9 bases. Germline loops: CDR1 SGHVS, CDR2 FNYEAQ. CDR3 length: 15 amino acids. Germline trimming cut 4 bases from V and 0 bases from J; bases unmatched to any gene: 4. The CDR3: CASSYLAGPSYEQYF. The CDR3 DNA reads as TGTGCCAGCAGCTACCTAGCGGGGCCCTCCTACGAGCAGTACTTC.

The V and J genes are TRBV27 and TRBJ2-7, with TRBD2 as a possible D gene (6 bases). CDR1 and CDR2 (germline): MNHEY, SMNVEV (reference sequence). Trimming shortened V by 0 bases and J by 9 bases, and 15 bases separated the two germline ends. This CDR3 region has 14 residues. DNA of the CDR3: TGTGCCAGCAGTTTATCGGGACTGCGGGGCGGGCAGTACTTC. Amino acids: CASSLSGLRGGQYF.

The rearrangement links TRBV10-3 to TRBJ1-4; 10 bases are a match to TRBD1. Germline V lookup: CDR1 ENHRY, CDR2 SYGVKD. This CDR3 is built from 19 residues. The trim removed 1 base at V and 0 bases at J, leaving 8 bases unmatched. The CDR3 region has the DNA TGTGCCATCAGTGAGTTCGGACAGGGGGGATCTGCAACTAATGAAAAACTGTTTTTT. Amino acids: CAISEFGQGGSATNEKLFF.

J is TRBJ2-7 and V is TRBV6-1, with 9 bases fitting TRBD1. Germline V gene sequence: CDR1 MNHNS, CDR2 SASEGT. The CDR3 totals 13 residues. Trimming at V came to 6 bases and at J to 3 bases, leaving 3 bases not matched to a gene. The DNA for the CDR3 is TGTGCCAGCAGCGACAGGGGGTACTACGAGCAGTACTTC. Its protein product is CASSDRGYYEQYF.

A single count supports this clone. The chain carries TRBV15 and TRBJ1-2; D call uncertain. The germline V gene encodes CDR1 LNHNV and CDR2 YYDKDF (reference sequence). This CDR3 region has 14 residues. Between the trimmed V and J ends, which lost 0 bases and 4 bases, there was a span of 9 bases. The CDR3 sequence is CATSRDRVTYGYTF. CDR3 nucleotides: TGTGCCACCAGCAGAGATCGAGTAACCTATGGCTACACCTTC.

V and J are TRBV5-6 and TRBJ2-5; 7 bases agree with TRBD2. V dropped 4 bases and J dropped 5; count of bases not matched to a gene: 5. This CDR3 comprises 13 residues. Germline CDR1 and CDR2: SGHDT and YYEEEE. The CDR3 here is CASSTSGTETQYF. In nucleotides, the CDR3 is TGTGCCAGCAGCACGAGCGGGACGGAGACCCAGTACTTC.

The V and J genes are TRBV27 and TRBJ2-1, with 12 bases aligning to TRBD2. Germline lookup yields CDR1 MNHEY and CDR2 SMNVEV (reference sequence). There are 16 residues in the CDR3. The V gene end was trimmed by 1 base and the J gene end by 7 bases; junction bases not matched to a gene: 5. Here the CDR3 reads CASSLWASGRVNEQFF. DNA for the CDR3: TGTGCCAGCAGTTTATGGGCTAGCGGGAGGGTTAATGAGCAGTTCTTC.

V usage is TRBV2 and J usage is TRBJ1-5, with TRBD1 as a possible D gene (5 bases). The CDR3 length is 11 residues. Germline V lookup: CDR1 SNHLY, CDR2 FYNNEI. V shed 8 bases and J shed 5 bases, with 7 bases lying between them. CDR3 nucleotide sequence: TGTGCCAGCGGGGCCGATCAGCCCCAGCATTTT. The encoded protein is CASGADQPQHF.

The rearrangement joins TRBV6-5 to TRBJ2-7; 8 bases fit TRBD2. Germline CDR1 MNHEY, CDR2 SVGAGI. Trimming took 8 bases from V and 3 from J; bases not matched to a gene: 6. CDR3 length: 13 amino acids. The CDR3 sequence: CASQGLGGYEQYF. CDR3 coding DNA: TGTGCCAGCCAGGGACTAGGGGGCTACGAGCAGTACTTC.